This is a list of T cell receptor beta chains from one sample in a study of response to subunit inactivated influenza vaccine. Each CDR3 protein gets one entry after TCRdb re-called the RT-PCR reads with MiXCR. The sample contains around 520,000 distinct CDR3 sequences, less than 30% of which appear only once. The material was CD4+ T cells sorted from PBMCs, obtained more than 4 days after vaccination. Receptors originate from a man aged 45-60 years who received an inactivated influenza vaccine. Each CDR3 is given with its conserved first and last residue. Each record gives: D gene, J gene, V gene, clone size, CDR3 DNA, CDR3 protein. A D gene is named only where the DNA matches it firmly. Size tells how often a clone was seen (once, few, many) or the class of an expanded clone, and some rows leave it out.

d_gene: TRBD2; j_gene: TRBJ2-3; v_gene: TRBV11-2; abundance: -; CDR3nt: TGTGCCAGCAGCTTAGATTCGGCGGGGGGGCCGGATACGCAGTATTTT; CDR3aa: CASSLDSAGGPDTQYF
d_gene: -; j_gene: TRBJ2-5; v_gene: TRBV29-1; abundance: few; CDR3nt: TGCAGCGTTGAGGACTTCGTGGAGACCCAGTACTTC; CDR3aa: CSVEDFVETQYF
d_gene: TRBD1; j_gene: TRBJ1-2; v_gene: TRBV24-1; abundance: -; CDR3nt: TGTGCCACCAGCCGGACAGGGGCTAATGGCTACACCTTC; CDR3aa: CATSRTGANGYTF
d_gene: -; j_gene: TRBJ2-2; v_gene: TRBV20-1; abundance: -; CDR3nt: TGCAGTGCTACCAACGCGGTGGGTGCCGGGGAGCTGTTTTTT; CDR3aa: CSATNAVGAGELFF
d_gene: -; j_gene: TRBJ2-1; v_gene: TRBV24-1; abundance: -; CDR3nt: TGTGCCACCAGTGATCGGGATTCCTACAATGAGCAGTTCTTC; CDR3aa: CATSDRDSYNEQFF
d_gene: -; j_gene: TRBJ1-3; v_gene: TRBV27; abundance: many; CDR3nt: TGTGCCAGCAGTAGGGGACCTCTTAACTCTGGAAACACCATATATTTT; CDR3aa: CASSRGPLNSGNTIYF
d_gene: TRBD2; j_gene: TRBJ2-1; v_gene: TRBV11-2; abundance: few; CDR3nt: TGTGCCAGCAGCTTAGACTCGACTAGCGGGGTTAGCTCCTACAATGAGCAGTTCTTC; CDR3aa: CASSLDSTSGVSSYNEQFF
d_gene: TRBD2; j_gene: TRBJ2-3; v_gene: TRBV20-1; abundance: -; CDR3nt: TGCAGTGCCAACTCCGGACTAGACCGAAGCACAGATACGCAGTATTTT; CDR3aa: CSANSGLDRSTDTQYF
d_gene: -; j_gene: TRBJ2-6; v_gene: TRBV4-3; abundance: -; CDR3nt: TGCGCCAGCAGCCAAGATCCGCACTCTGGGGCCAACGTCCTGACTTTC; CDR3aa: CASSQDPHSGANVLTF
d_gene: TRBD1; j_gene: TRBJ1-1; v_gene: TRBV4-1; abundance: few; CDR3nt: TGCGCCAGCAGTACCTCCGGACAGGGGAACATGAACACTGAAGCTTTCTTT; CDR3aa: CASSTSGQGNMNTEAFF
d_gene: -; j_gene: TRBJ2-1; v_gene: TRBV7-2; abundance: -; CDR3nt: TGTGCCAGCAGCTTATATCCCCGGGGGTCCTACAATGAGCAGTTCTTC; CDR3aa: CASSLYPRGSYNEQFF
d_gene: TRBD1; j_gene: TRBJ2-5; v_gene: TRBV4-3; abundance: -; CDR3nt: TGCGCCAGCAGCCGTAGTTCAGGGGGCGGGGAGACCCAGTACTTC; CDR3aa: CASSRSSGGGETQYF
d_gene: -; j_gene: TRBJ2-5; v_gene: TRBV7-9; abundance: -; CDR3nt: TGTGCCAGCAGCTTTGAAAGGCGTGGGGAGACCCAGTACTTC; CDR3aa: CASSFERRGETQYF
d_gene: TRBD1; j_gene: TRBJ1-1; v_gene: TRBV6-5; abundance: -; CDR3nt: TGTGCCAGCAGTTTAAAGACAGGGGGAAGTAAAACTGAAGCTTTCTTT; CDR3aa: CASSLKTGGSKTEAFF
d_gene: -; j_gene: TRBJ1-2; v_gene: TRBV28; abundance: -; CDR3nt: TGTGCCAGCAGTTTAATCGACTATGGCTACACCTTC; CDR3aa: CASSLIDYGYTF
d_gene: TRBD2; j_gene: TRBJ2-3; v_gene: TRBV5-6; abundance: -; CDR3nt: TGTGCCAGCAGCTTGGGGAGTTTAGCGGGGGGGCCTACAGATACGCAGTATTTT; CDR3aa: CASSLGSLAGGPTDTQYF
d_gene: TRBD1; j_gene: TRBJ2-4; v_gene: TRBV12-3/TRBV12-4; abundance: few; CDR3nt: TGTGCCAGCAGTTTACGGACAGGGGGAGACATTCAGTACTTC; CDR3aa: CASSLRTGGDIQYF
d_gene: -; j_gene: TRBJ2-2; v_gene: TRBV7-9; abundance: few; CDR3nt: TGTGCCAGCAGCCATACCAGGGGAATTAACACCGGGGAGCTGTTTTTT; CDR3aa: CASSHTRGINTGELFF
d_gene: TRBD1; j_gene: TRBJ2-1; v_gene: TRBV5-1; abundance: -; CDR3nt: TGCGCCAGCAGCATGGACAGGGGGACCTACAATGAGCAGTTCTTC; CDR3aa: CASSMDRGTYNEQFF
d_gene: TRBD2; j_gene: TRBJ2-1; v_gene: TRBV24-1; abundance: few; CDR3nt: TGTGCCACCAGTGATTTGACGACTAGCGGGGTGGAGCAGTTCTTC; CDR3aa: CATSDLTTSGVEQFF
d_gene: TRBD1; j_gene: TRBJ2-5; v_gene: TRBV20-1; abundance: few; CDR3nt: TGCAGTGCTAGAGGGGACAGCCAACAAAATCAAGAGACCCAGTACTTC; CDR3aa: CSARGDSQQNQETQYF
d_gene: -; j_gene: TRBJ1-4; v_gene: TRBV5-1; abundance: few; CDR3nt: TGCGCCAGCAGCCTTGACAGCCTGAGTGGTGAAAAACTGTTTTTT; CDR3aa: CASSLDSLSGEKLFF
d_gene: TRBD2; j_gene: TRBJ2-1; v_gene: TRBV7-8; abundance: few; CDR3nt: TGTGCCAGCAGCTCCCTTAGCGGGGGGGCCATGGGTGAGCAGTTCTTC; CDR3aa: CASSSLSGGAMGEQFF
d_gene: -; j_gene: TRBJ2-6; v_gene: TRBV12-3/TRBV12-4; abundance: many; CDR3nt: TGTGCCAGCTCCCCATCTGGGGCCAACGTCCTGACTTTC; CDR3aa: CASSPSGANVLTF
d_gene: -; j_gene: TRBJ2-7; v_gene: TRBV28; abundance: few; CDR3nt: TGTGCCAGCACCGGGAGGGGGCAGGGGGATTTCCACGAGCAGTACTTC; CDR3aa: CASTGRGQGDFHEQYF
d_gene: TRBD2; j_gene: TRBJ2-1; v_gene: TRBV6-1; abundance: -; CDR3nt: TGTGCCAGTGGGACTAGCGGGAGGTTTGAAGTCTATGAGCAGTTCTTC; CDR3aa: CASGTSGRFEVYEQFF
d_gene: TRBD2; j_gene: TRBJ2-5; v_gene: TRBV4-3; abundance: -; CDR3nt: TGCGCCAGCAGCCAGGCGGGGGGCAGGGGAACAGAGACCCAGTACTTC; CDR3aa: CASSQAGGRGTETQYF
d_gene: TRBD1; j_gene: TRBJ1-1; v_gene: TRBV12-3/TRBV12-4; abundance: few; CDR3nt: TGTGCCAGCAAACGTAAACTACAGGGGGTTGCTGAAGCTTTCTTT; CDR3aa: CASKRKLQGVAEAFF
d_gene: TRBD1; j_gene: TRBJ2-7; v_gene: TRBV20-1; abundance: few; CDR3nt: TGCAGTGCGAGTCCCGGGACAGCCTACGAGCAGTACTTC; CDR3aa: CSASPGTAYEQYF
d_gene: -; j_gene: TRBJ2-1; v_gene: TRBV5-5; abundance: once; CDR3nt: TGTGCCAGCAGCGTGGACGGAAACTCCTACAATGAGCAGTTCTTC; CDR3aa: CASSVDGNSYNEQFF
d_gene: -; j_gene: TRBJ2-2; v_gene: TRBV5-1; abundance: -; CDR3nt: TGCGCCAGCACCGGGACCTCCGGTGACACCGGGGAGCTGTTTTTT; CDR3aa: CASTGTSGDTGELFF
d_gene: TRBD2; j_gene: TRBJ2-3; v_gene: TRBV20-1; abundance: few; CDR3nt: TGCAGTGCTTTAGCGGGAGGGCCTAGGGATACGCAGTATTTT; CDR3aa: CSALAGGPRDTQYF
d_gene: -; j_gene: TRBJ1-2; v_gene: TRBV15; abundance: many; CDR3nt: TGTGCCACCAGCAGAGATTCCTATGGCTACACCTTC; CDR3aa: CATSRDSYGYTF
d_gene: -; j_gene: TRBJ2-3; v_gene: TRBV24-1; abundance: -; CDR3nt: TGTGCCACCAGTGATCCCGGGGGAGGAGGGGCGCAGTATTTT; CDR3aa: CATSDPGGGGAQYF
d_gene: TRBD2; j_gene: TRBJ2-2; v_gene: TRBV7-3; abundance: few; CDR3nt: TGTGCCAGCAGCTACCTAGCGGGACCGAACACCGGGGAGCTGTTTTTT; CDR3aa: CASSYLAGPNTGELFF
d_gene: TRBD1; j_gene: TRBJ1-5; v_gene: TRBV12-3/TRBV12-4; abundance: -; CDR3nt: TGTGCCAGCAGCCCACAGGGGACGATTGGCAATCAGCCCCAGCATTTT; CDR3aa: CASSPQGTIGNQPQHF